This T cell receptor (beta chain) was sequenced for a study of control samples from healthy donors and cancer patients. Libraries were prepared by immunoSEQ multiplex PCR; TCRdb keeps only in-frame clonotypes and omits some of them. The sample holds just under 80,000 clones, roughly 90% seen once. This CDR3 has 15 amino acids. Trimming took 6 bases from V and 4 from J; bases not matched to a gene: 7. Per the germline V gene, CDR1 is MNHEY and CDR2 is SMNVEV (reference sequence). The gene calls are TRBV27 and TRBJ2-3, with 10 nucleotides matching TRBD2. This sequence was found in a woman aged 60-75 years with head and neck cancer. The sequencing input was PBMCs. The CDR3 protein is CASSRTSGTSDTQYF. The CDR3 nucleotides are TGTGCCAGCAGCCGTACTAGCGGGACCTCAGATACGCAGTATTTT.